Listed below are T cell receptor beta chains from one sample, sequenced in a study of cytomegalovirus exposure and HLA in healthy donors. The table came from immunoSEQ multiplex PCR; TCRdb's copy has only in-frame clones and leaves some out. The sample lists 150,000 or so clones; roughly 70% were seen once. Sequencing was carried out using PBMCs. The source is a man younger than 30 in good health and CMV-seropositive. Each CDR3 is given with its conserved first and last residue. A D gene is named only where the DNA matches it firmly. A clone size is listed for some rows: how often the clone was seen (once, few, many), or a class if it is expanded.

length	size	V	J	D	CDR3	DNA
17	.	TRBV4-1	TRBJ2-2	TRBD2	CASSQGEGLGNTGELFF	TGCGCCAGCAGCCAAGGGGAGGGGTTGGGGAACACCGGGGAGCTGTTTTTT
13	.	TRBV6-5	TRBJ2-7	TRBD1	CASSWGQSYEQYF	TGTGCCAGCAGTTGGGGACAGAGCTACGAGCAGTACTTC
14	.	TRBV6-1	TRBJ1-2	.	CASSPGWDFYGYTF	TGTGCCAGCAGTCCCGGGTGGGACTTCTATGGCTACACCTTC
11	.	TRBV27	TRBJ2-2	.	CASSSRRELFF	TGTGCCAGCAGTTCCAGGCGGGAGCTGTTTTTT
13	few	TRBV9	TRBJ1-1	.	CASSVEQGGEAFF	TGTGCCAGCAGCGTAGAGCAGGGAGGTGAAGCTTTCTTT
14	.	TRBV4-3	TRBJ2-2	.	CASSPGLSTGELFF	TGCGCCAGCAGCCCTGGACTAAGCACCGGGGAGCTGTTTTTT
14	.	TRBV30	TRBJ1-6	TRBD1	CAWTVGTGDSPLHF	TGTGCCTGGACTGTCGGGACAGGGGATTCACCCCTCCACTTT
10	once	TRBV20-1	TRBJ1-2	.	CSARVGGYTF	TGCAGTGCTAGGGTCGGGGGCTACACCTTC
17	.	TRBV9	TRBJ2-2	TRBD2	CASSPRLAGGHTGELFF	TGTGCCAGCAGCCCCAGACTAGCGGGGGGCCACACCGGGGAGCTGTTTTTT
15	.	TRBV29-1	TRBJ2-7	TRBD1	CSVEDRQGAGYEQYF	TGCAGCGTTGAAGACCGACAGGGGGCTGGGTACGAGCAGTACTTC
15	.	TRBV5-1	TRBJ2-3	.	CASSFGGRGTDTQYF	TGCGCCAGCAGCTTTGGAGGGAGAGGCACAGATACGCAGTATTTT